The 21 T cell receptor beta chains below all came from one sample that was sequenced in a study of shared clonotypes between healthy human individuals. The repertoire was sequenced with immunoSEQ multiplex PCR; TCRdb's copy has only in-frame clones and lacks some. Of approximately 1,500,000 clones listed, roughly 97% were seen once; the top ten hold approximately 1.2%. Specimen: naive CD4+ T cells sorted from blood. Subset: CD45RA+ positively selected. The receptors come from a man aged 25-45 years in good health.

This clone was seen only once. The V and J genes are TRBV5-5 and TRBJ2-7; TRBD1 might be the D (5 bases). The V gene's germline CDR1 is SGHKS and CDR2 YYEKEE (reference sequence). The CDR3 runs 14 residues. The V end was cut by 4 bases, the J end by 4 bases, with 15 bases between. The CDR3 loop reads CASSRSQAGYEQYF. The DNA of the CDR3 is TGTGCCAGCAGCCGGTCCCAGGCAGGGTACGAGCAGTACTTC.

This chain connects TRBV5-1 to TRBJ1-2; possibly TRBD1 for D (6 bases). V gave up 4 bases and J gave up 2 bases, with 15 bases separating them. CDR1 SGHRS and CDR2 YFSETQ come from the germline V gene. The CDR3 covers 15 residues. The DNA for the CDR3 is TGCGCCAGCAGCCCACGGGAAGGGGGAAACTATGGCTACACCTTC. Protein product: CASSPREGGNYGYTF.

The V call is TRBV18, the J call TRBJ1-1, with TRBD1 matching over 8 bases. V shed 2 bases and J 1 base; nucleotides not matched to a gene: 6. The CDR3 runs to 16 residues. CDR1 and CDR2 (germline): KGHSH, LQKENI. CDR3 sequence (DNA): TGTGCCAGCTCACCAACTTGGACAGGGAGGAACACTGAAGCTTTCTTT. Its protein product is CASSPTWTGRNTEAFF.

The V and J genes are TRBV30 and TRBJ2-6; perhaps TRBD1 as D (6 bases). The CDR3 spans 14 residues. Germline V lookup: CDR1 GTSNPN, CDR2 SVGIG (reference sequence). V lost 1 base and J 4 bases, leaving 8 bases between the germline ends. CDR3 loop: CAWSAGQGANVLTF. Written as DNA, the CDR3 is TGTGCCTGGAGTGCCGGACAGGGGGCCAACGTCCTGACTTTC.

In DNA form, the CDR3 reads TGTGCCAGCAGCTTAAATATCCACTACGAGCAGTACTTC. This codes for CASSLNIHYEQYF. The chain carries TRBV7-3 and TRBJ2-7; no reliable D call. Trimming stripped 1 base from V and 3 bases from J, with 7 bases between. Looked up from germline, CDR1 is SGHTA and CDR2 is FQGTGA. The CDR3 runs 13 residues.

The V call is TRBV7-8, the J call TRBJ2-7; D unresolved. The CDR3 is made up of 12 amino acids. Trimming removed 4 bases from V and 5 bases from J, with 9 bases in between. The germline gives CDR1 SGHVS, CDR2 FQNEAQ. CDR3 sequence reads: CASSSRWDEQYF. CDR3 bases: TGTGCCAGCAGCTCCCGGTGGGACGAGCAGTACTTC.

As regards this clone: Germline and junction disagree at one end, which may indicate a read error. The genes are TRBV20-1 and TRBJ1-1, with 12 bases that match TRBD1. Germline values: CDR1 DFQATT, CDR2 SNEGSKA (reference sequence). The CDR3 extends over 11 amino acids. CDR3 nucleotides: TGCAGTGCTCCGGGACAGGGGGCGAGGGACTTT. This codes for CSAPGQGARDF.

J is TRBJ2-5 and V is TRBV5-1; D may correspond to TRBD1 or TRBD2 (5 bases each). The CDR3 runs 13 residues. V lost 4 bases and J lost 4, with 11 bases in between. Germline CDR1 is SGHRS and CDR2 is YFSETQ. CDR3 region: CASSVGPRETQYF. Here the CDR3 DNA reads TGCGCCAGCAGCGTGGGACCGAGAGAGACCCAGTACTTC. The variable domain in full, with the rest retrieved from reference TRBV5-1 and TRBJ2-5, is KAGVTQTPRYLIKTRGQQVTLSCSPISGHRSVSWYQQTPGQGLQFLFEYFSETQRNKGNFPGRFSGRQFSNSRSEMNVSTLELGDSALYLCASSVGPRETQYFGPGTRLLVL.

The chain joins TRBV30 to TRBJ2-5; 7 bases match TRBD1. The CDR3 is made up of 12 amino acids. CDR1 and CDR2 from the germline V gene are GTSNPN and SVGIG (reference sequence). V lost 5 bases and J lost 7; bases outside the gene matches: 7. The CDR3 protein is CAWSTGITTQYF. The CDR3 DNA is TGTGCCTGGTCGACAGGGATAACGACCCAGTACTTC.

This rearrangement joins TRBV7-6 to TRBJ2-5; 13 bases align to TRBD2. The CDR3 length is 16 residues. Unmatched junction bases numbered 8, after V lost 5 bases and J lost 5 bases. CDR1 SGHVS and CDR2 FNYEAQ come from the germline V gene. Here the CDR3 reads CASSILAGGETETQYF. The CDR3 DNA sequence: TGTGCCAGCAGCATACTAGCGGGAGGGGAAACGGAGACCCAGTACTTC.

The V gene is TRBV5-4, the J gene TRBJ2-1, with 8 bases matching TRBD2. V trimming: 4 bases; J trimming: 12 bases; junction bases outside the gene matches: 6. Per germline, CDR1 SGHNT and CDR2 YYREEE (reference sequence). CDR3 length: 12 residues. The CDR3 bases are TGTGCCAGCAGCCTGGATGCGGGAGGGCAGTTCTTC. Amino acid sequence: CASSLDAGGQFF.

This chain connects TRBV5-8 to TRBJ2-6; 9 nucleotides agree with TRBD1. CDR1 is SGHTS and CDR2 is YDEGEE in the germline V gene. The CDR3 covers 19 residues. The V segment lost 4 bases and the J segment 4 bases; nucleotides outside the gene matches: 15. The CDR3 bases are TGTGCCAGCAGCATGAATCCGGGACAGGGTTTCCCCGGGGCCAACGTCCTGACTTTC. Protein sequence: CASSMNPGQGFPGANVLTF.

The table lists this clone with a count of one. V is TRBV6-6 and J is TRBJ2-1, with 7 bases lining up with TRBD2. The length of the CDR3 is 14 residues. Losses at the gene ends were 5 bases for V and 7 bases for J; bases not matched to a gene: 8. Germline V gene sequence: CDR1 MNHNY, CDR2 SVGAGI (reference sequence). CDR3 DNA sequence: TGTGCCAGCAGTCGCCCAGCGGGGCTTAATGAGCAGTTCTTC. Amino acids: CASSRPAGLNEQFF.

The chain has TRBV11-1 and TRBJ1-4; TRBD1 is a possible D gene (5 bases). The CDR3 spans 14 residues. V lost 5 bases and J lost 4, with 11 bases in between. Germline CDR1 is SGHAT and CDR2 is FQDESV (reference sequence). Here the CDR3 reads CASSLTDYNEKLFF. The CDR3, as DNA: TGTGCCAGCAGCCTGACAGACTATAATGAAAAACTGTTTTTT. The full variable domain, rest sourced from reference TRBV11-1 and TRBJ1-4, is EAEVAQSPRYKITEKSQAVAFWCDPISGHATLYWYRQILGQGPELLVQFQDESVVDDSQLPKDRFSAERLKGVDSTLKIQPAELGDSAMYLCASSLTDYNEKLFFGSGTQLSVL.

The V and J genes are TRBV25-1 and TRBJ2-7; tentative D call: TRBD1 (6 bases). The ends were cut back, 2 bases at V and 3 bases at J, with 20 bases in the middle. Germline V CDR1 and CDR2: MGHDK, SYGVNS. The CDR3 runs 17 residues. The CDR3 nucleotides are TGTGCCAGCAGTGAAACTCTACAGGGATACTCCGGCTACGAGCAGTACTTC. Protein: CASSETLQGYSGYEQYF.

The genes are TRBV5-1 and TRBJ2-4, with D perhaps TRBD1 or TRBD2 (5 bases each). Germline CDR1 reads SGHRS; CDR2 reads YFSETQ. There are 20 residues in the CDR3. V lost 2 bases to trimming and J lost 0 bases, with 24 bases between them. The CDR3 reads CASSLRNVGTGPLAKNIQYF. The CDR3 region has the DNA TGCGCCAGCAGCTTACGGAACGTGGGAACGGGACCCCTAGCCAAAAACATTCAGTACTTC.

The J gene is TRBJ1-5, the V gene TRBV27; 9 bases line up with TRBD1. J was trimmed by 5 bases and V by 4 bases; bases with no gene match: 6. Germline CDR1 is MNHEY and CDR2 is SMNVEV (reference sequence). This CDR3 comprises 15 residues. The CDR3 coding sequence is TGTGCCAGCAGTTCACAGGGGGCCCCTTATCAGCCCCAGCATTTT. Protein: CASSSQGAPYQPQHF.

The rearrangement joins TRBV6-1 to TRBJ2-7; unclear D gene. CDR1 is MNHNS and CDR2 is SASEGT in the germline V gene. The CDR3 extends over 15 amino acids. Trimming shortened V by 6 bases and J by 1 base, and 16 bases separated the two germline ends. CDR3 loop: CASSRLTATSYEQYF. CDR3 DNA sequence: TGTGCCAGCAGCAGGTTAACAGCCACTTCCTACGAGCAGTACTTC.

V is TRBV11-2 and J is TRBJ2-3; possibly TRBD2 for D (5 bases). CDR1 and CDR2 (germline): SGHAT, FQNNGV. V was pared by 6 bases and J by 0 bases, with 16 bases between. The CDR3 has 16 amino acids. DNA for the CDR3: TGTGCCAGCAGAAAATCGCTAGCCGACAGCACAGATACGCAGTATTTT. As protein: CASRKSLADSTDTQYF.

The rearrangement uses TRBV18 and TRBJ2-5; a possible D gene is TRBD1 (6 bases). The CDR3 has 15 residues. Germline CDR1 KGHSH, CDR2 LQKENI. Trimming pared 2 bases from V and 4 bases from J, leaving 14 bases between. The CDR3, as DNA: TGTGCCAGCTCACCAGGGGGCAGGATATTAGAGACCCAGTACTTC. This gives the protein CASSPGGRILETQYF.

The J gene is TRBJ1-1, the V gene TRBV28; the D is unclear. V was cut by 2 bases and J by 7 bases, with 8 bases left in between. Germline values: CDR1 MDHEN, CDR2 SYDVKM. This CDR3 is built from 12 residues. The CDR3 sequence is CASSLPGFEAFF. CDR3 DNA sequence: TGTGCCAGCAGTTTACCGGGATTTGAAGCTTTCTTT.